The sequence of this T cell receptor beta chain was determined in a study of spatial heterogeneity in lung cancer. About the research overall: Detection consistently captured more beta-chain sequences than alpha-chain sequences.

Indicated time point: sample taken at primary tumor resection. CDR1 and CDR2 (germline): LGHNA, YNFKEQ. The CDR3 totals 16 residues. J lost 6 bases, V lost 0 bases, and 7 bases had no gene match. TCRdb reanalysed the 5' RACE reads using MiXCR and keeps one entry per CDR3 protein. This table has some 22,000 distinct CDR3 sequences, more than 5% appearing once. The sample was PBMCs, taken at surgery. This receptor was taken from a male donor with early-stage non-small cell lung cancer. The gene calls are TRBV4-2 and TRBJ1-5; 8 positions agree with TRBD1. In nucleotides, the CDR3 is TGTGCCAGCAGCCAAGATCTGGCAGGGGGCAGTCAGCCCCAGCATTTT. Amino acids: CASSQDLAGGSQPQHF.